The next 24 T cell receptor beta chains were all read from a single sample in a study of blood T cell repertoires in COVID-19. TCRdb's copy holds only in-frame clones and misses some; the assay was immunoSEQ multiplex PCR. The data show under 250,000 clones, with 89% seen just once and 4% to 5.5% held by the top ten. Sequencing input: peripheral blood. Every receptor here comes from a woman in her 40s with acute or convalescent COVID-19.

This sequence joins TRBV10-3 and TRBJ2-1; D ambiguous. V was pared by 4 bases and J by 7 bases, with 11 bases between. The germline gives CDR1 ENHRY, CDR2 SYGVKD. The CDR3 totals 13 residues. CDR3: CAISGGVRNEQFF. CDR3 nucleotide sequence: TGTGCCATCAGTGGAGGAGTTCGAAATGAGCAGTTCTTC.

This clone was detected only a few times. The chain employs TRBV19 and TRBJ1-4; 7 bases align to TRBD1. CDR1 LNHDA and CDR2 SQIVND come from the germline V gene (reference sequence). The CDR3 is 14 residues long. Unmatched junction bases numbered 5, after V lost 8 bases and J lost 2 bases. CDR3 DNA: TGTGCCAGTGGGTGGACAGGCACTAATGAAAAACTGTTTTTT. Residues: CASGWTGTNEKLFF.

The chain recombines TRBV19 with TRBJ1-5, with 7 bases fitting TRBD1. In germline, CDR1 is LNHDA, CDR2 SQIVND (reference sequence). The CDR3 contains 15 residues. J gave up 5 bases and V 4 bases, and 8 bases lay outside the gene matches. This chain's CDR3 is CASSTRQGYHQPQHF. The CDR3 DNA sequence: TGTGCCAGTAGTACCCGACAGGGATATCATCAGCCCCAGCATTTT.

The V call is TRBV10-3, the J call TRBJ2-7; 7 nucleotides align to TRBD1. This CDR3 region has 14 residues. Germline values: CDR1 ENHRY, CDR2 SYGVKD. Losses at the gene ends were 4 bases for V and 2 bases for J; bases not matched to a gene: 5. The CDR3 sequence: CAISAGQKTYEQYV. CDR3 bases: TGTGCCATCAGTGCGGGACAGAAAACCTACGAGCAGTACGTC.

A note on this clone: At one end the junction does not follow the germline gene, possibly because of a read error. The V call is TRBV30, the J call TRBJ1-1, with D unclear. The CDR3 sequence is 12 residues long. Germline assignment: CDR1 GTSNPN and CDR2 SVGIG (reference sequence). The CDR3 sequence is CAWSPRPAGWIF. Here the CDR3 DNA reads TGTGCCTGGAGCCCTCGACCCGCGGGGTGGATCTTT.

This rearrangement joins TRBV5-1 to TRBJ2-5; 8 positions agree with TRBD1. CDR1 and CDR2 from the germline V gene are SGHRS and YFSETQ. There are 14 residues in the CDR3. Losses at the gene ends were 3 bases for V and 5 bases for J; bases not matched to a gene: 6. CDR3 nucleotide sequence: TGCGCCAGCAGCTCGGGGACAGGCCCGGAGACCCAGTACTTC. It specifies CASSSGTGPETQYF.

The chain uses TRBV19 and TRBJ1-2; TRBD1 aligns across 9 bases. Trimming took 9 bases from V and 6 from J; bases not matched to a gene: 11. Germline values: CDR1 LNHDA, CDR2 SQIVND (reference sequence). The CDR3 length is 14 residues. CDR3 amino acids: CARRDRVSTNGYTF. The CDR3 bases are TGTGCCAGGAGGGACAGGGTCTCTACTAATGGCTACACCTTC. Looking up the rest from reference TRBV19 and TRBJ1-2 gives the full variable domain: DGGITQSPKYLFRKEGQNVTLSCEQNLNHDAMYWYRQDPGQGLRLIYYSQIVNDFQKGDIAEGYSVSREKKESFPLTVTSAQKNPTAFYLCARRDRVSTNGYTFGSGTRLTVV.

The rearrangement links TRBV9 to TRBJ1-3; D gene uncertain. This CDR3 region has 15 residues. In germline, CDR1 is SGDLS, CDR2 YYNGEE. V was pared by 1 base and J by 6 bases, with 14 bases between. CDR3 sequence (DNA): TGTGCCAGCAGCGTAAGAGAACTACCTTCAAACACCATATATTTT. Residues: CASSVRELPSNTIYF.

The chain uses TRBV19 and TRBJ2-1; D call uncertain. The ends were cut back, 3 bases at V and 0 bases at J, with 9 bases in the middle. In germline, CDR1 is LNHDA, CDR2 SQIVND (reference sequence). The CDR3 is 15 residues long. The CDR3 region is CASSIALSSYNEQFF. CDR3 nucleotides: TGTGCCAGTAGTATTGCACTGAGCTCCTACAATGAGCAGTTCTTC.

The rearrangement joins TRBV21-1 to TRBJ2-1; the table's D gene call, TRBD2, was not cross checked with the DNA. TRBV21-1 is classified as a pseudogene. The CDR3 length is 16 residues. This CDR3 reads CASSKTPGLAGVEQFF. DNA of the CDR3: TGTGCCAGCAGCAAAACCCCGGGACTAGCGGGGGTTGAGCAGTTCTTC.

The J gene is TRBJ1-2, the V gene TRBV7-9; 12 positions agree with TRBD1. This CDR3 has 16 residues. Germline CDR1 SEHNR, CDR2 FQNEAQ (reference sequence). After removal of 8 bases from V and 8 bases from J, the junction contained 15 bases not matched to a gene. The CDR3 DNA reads TGTGCCAGCGGATCAGTTCCGGGACAGGGGGCAAGCGGCTACACCTTC. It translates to CASGSVPGQGASGYTF.

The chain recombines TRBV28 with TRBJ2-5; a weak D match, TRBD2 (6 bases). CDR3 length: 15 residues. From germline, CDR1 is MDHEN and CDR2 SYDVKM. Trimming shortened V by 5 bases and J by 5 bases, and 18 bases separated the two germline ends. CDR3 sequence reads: CASSDPGPGGETQYF. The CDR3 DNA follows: TGTGCCAGCAGTGACCCGGGGCCCGGAGGGGAGACCCAGTACTTC.

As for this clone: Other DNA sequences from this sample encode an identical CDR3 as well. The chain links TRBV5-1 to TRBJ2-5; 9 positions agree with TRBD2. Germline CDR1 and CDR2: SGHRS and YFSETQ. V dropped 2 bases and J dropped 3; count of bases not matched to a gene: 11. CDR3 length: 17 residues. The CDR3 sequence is CASSFDRRGGWEETQYF. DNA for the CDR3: TGCGCCAGCAGCTTCGACAGGCGGGGGGGCTGGGAAGAGACCCAGTACTTC.

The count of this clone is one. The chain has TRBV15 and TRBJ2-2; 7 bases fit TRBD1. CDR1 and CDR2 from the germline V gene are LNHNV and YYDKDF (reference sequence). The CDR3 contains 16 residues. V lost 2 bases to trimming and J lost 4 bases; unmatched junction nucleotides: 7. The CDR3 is CATSRLDRTLTGELFF. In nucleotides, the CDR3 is TGTGCCACCAGCAGATTGGACAGGACCCTCACCGGGGAGCTGTTTTTT.

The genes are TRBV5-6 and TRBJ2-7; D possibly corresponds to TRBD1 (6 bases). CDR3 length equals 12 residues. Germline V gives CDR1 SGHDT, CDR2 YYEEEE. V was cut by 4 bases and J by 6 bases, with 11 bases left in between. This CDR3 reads CASSRDILEQYV. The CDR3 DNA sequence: TGTGCCAGCAGCCGGGACATCCTCGAGCAGTACGTC.

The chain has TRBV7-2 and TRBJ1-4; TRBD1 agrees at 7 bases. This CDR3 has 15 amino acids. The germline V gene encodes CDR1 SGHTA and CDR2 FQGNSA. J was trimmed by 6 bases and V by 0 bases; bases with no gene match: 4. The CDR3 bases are TGTGCCAGCAGCTTAGCGAACAGGGGCCATGAAAAACTGTTTTTT. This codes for CASSLANRGHEKLFF.

DNA of the CDR3: TGTGCCAGCAGGGGAGGGGAAACTGAAGCTTTCTTT. Its translation: CASRGGETEAFF. The gene calls are TRBV6-6 and TRBJ1-1; D is possibly TRBD1 (5 bases). The CDR3 runs 12 residues. The V end lost 6 bases, the J end lost 5 bases, and 10 bases lay between the germline ends. The germline CDR1 and CDR2 sequences are MNHNY and SVGAGI (reference sequence).

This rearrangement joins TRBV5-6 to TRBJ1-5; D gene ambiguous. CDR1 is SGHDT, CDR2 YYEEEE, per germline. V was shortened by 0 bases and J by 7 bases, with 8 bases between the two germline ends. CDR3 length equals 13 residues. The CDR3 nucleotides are TGTGCCAGCAGCTTGGGGCGACTCCAGCCCCAGCATTTT. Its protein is CASSLGRLQPQHF.

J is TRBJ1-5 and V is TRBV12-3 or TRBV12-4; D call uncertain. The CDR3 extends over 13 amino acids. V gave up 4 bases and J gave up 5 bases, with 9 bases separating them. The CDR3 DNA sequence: TGTGCCAGCAGTTCCCGGACTCATCAGCCCCAGCATTTT. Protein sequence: CASSSRTHQPQHF.

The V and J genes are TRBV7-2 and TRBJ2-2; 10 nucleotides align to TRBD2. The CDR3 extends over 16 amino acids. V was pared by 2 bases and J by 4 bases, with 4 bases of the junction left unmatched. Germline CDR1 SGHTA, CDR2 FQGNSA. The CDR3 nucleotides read TGTGCCAGCAGCTTACGACTAGCGGGTTTCACCGGGGAGCTGTTTTTT. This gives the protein CASSLRLAGFTGELFF.

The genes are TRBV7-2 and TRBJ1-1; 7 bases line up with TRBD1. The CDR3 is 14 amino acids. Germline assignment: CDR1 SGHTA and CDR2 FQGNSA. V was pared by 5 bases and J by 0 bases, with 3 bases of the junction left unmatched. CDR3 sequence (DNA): TGTGCCAGCAGCCCAGGACAGGTGAACACTGAAGCTTTCTTT. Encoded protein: CASSPGQVNTEAFF.

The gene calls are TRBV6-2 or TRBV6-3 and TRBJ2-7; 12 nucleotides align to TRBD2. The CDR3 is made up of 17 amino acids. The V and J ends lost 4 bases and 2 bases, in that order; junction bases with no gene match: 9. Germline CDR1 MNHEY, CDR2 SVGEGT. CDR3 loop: CASSSPGLAGQTYEQYV. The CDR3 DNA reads TGTGCCAGCAGTTCCCCCGGACTAGCGGGGCAAACCTACGAGCAGTACGTC.

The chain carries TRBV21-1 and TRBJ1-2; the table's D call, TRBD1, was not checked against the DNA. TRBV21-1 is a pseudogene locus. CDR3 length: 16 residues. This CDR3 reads CASSKVDKAPNYGYTF. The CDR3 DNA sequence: TGTGCCAGCAGCAAAGTTGACAAGGCTCCAAACTATGGCTACACCTTC.

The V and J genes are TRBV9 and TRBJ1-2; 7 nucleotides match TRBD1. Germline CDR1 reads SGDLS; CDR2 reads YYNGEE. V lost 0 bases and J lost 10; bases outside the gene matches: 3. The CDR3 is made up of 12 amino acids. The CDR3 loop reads CASSVGQGDYTF. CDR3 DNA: TGTGCCAGCAGCGTAGGCCAGGGGGACTACACCTTC.